The 8 T cell receptor beta chains below all came from one sample that was sequenced in a study of tumor and adjacent non-tumor tissue in lung cancer. No cell sorting was done before RNA was extracted from the tissue. The library came from three nested PCR rounds adapted from ARM-PCR protocols. TCRdb fed the multiplex PCR reads into MiXCR, producing one record per CDR3 protein. The sample holds some 90,000 distinct CDR3 sequences, around 57% seen once. The sample taken for sequencing was lung tumor tissue. The source is a man in his 70s with non-small cell lung cancer.

In this sample, this clonotype turned up many times. CDR3 DNA: TGTGCCAGCAGCTTGGGTCGGGGGTCTAGGCAGCCCCAGCATTTT. It encodes CASSLGRGSRQPQHF. This chain uses TRBV5-6 with TRBJ1-5; a weak D match, TRBD1 (5 bases). The CDR3 runs to 15 residues. V lost 0 bases to trimming and J lost 7 bases, with 14 bases between them. Germline-derived CDR1 and CDR2 are SGHDT and YYEEEE.

As concerns this clonotype: Because it lacks the conserved phenylalanine or tryptophan at the end, this CDR3 is likely a read error. The J gene is TRBJ2-3, the V gene TRBV6-2 or TRBV6-3, with D possibly being TRBD2 (5 bases). Trimming shortened V by 6 bases and J by 2 bases, and 15 bases separated the two germline ends. Germline assignment: CDR1 MNHEY and CDR2 SVGEGT. The CDR3 runs to 15 residues. The CDR3 DNA sequence: TGTGCCAGCAGCTCCCCAAAGAGGGCCACAGATACGCAGTATCTT. Translated, it gives CASSSPKRATDTQYL.

This clonotype was found many times. The J gene is TRBJ2-2, the V gene TRBV20-1; D possibly corresponds to TRBD1 (6 bases). V dropped 6 bases and J dropped 6 bases, with 14 bases sitting between them. The V gene's germline CDR1 is DFQATT and CDR2 SNEGSKA (reference sequence). The CDR3 sequence is 13 residues long. The CDR3 nucleotides are TGCAGTGCAAACAGGGAGCCGGCCGGGGAGCTGTTTTTT. This sequence encodes CSANREPAGELFF.

About this clonotype itself: One end of the junction fails to match germline, which may point to a read error. The chain couples TRBV10-3 to TRBJ2-3; a weak D match, TRBD1 (6 bases). The CDR3 is 20 residues long. Germline V gene lookup returns CDR1 ENHRY and CDR2 SYGVKD. The CDR3 sequence is CTISERQVGSIGLNTDTQYF. The CDR3 nucleotides are TGTACCATCAGTGAGAGACAGGTCGGCTCCATAGGCTTAAACACGGATACGCAGTATTTT.

This clonotype was seen a few times. The rearrangement joins TRBV6-1 to TRBJ1-1; 10 nucleotides agree with TRBD1. CDR1 is MNHNS, CDR2 SASEGT, per germline. The V gene end was trimmed by 8 bases and the J gene end by 1 base; junction bases not matched to a gene: 10. The CDR3 loop spans 16 amino acids. The CDR3 is CASGPRTGGTNTEAFF. The DNA of the CDR3 is TGTGCCAGCGGCCCCCGGACAGGGGGAACGAACACTGAAGCTTTCTTT.

On this clonotype: A much larger clone differs by one base, so this may be a read error. The chain joins TRBV20-1 to TRBJ1-2, with D perhaps matching TRBD1 (5 bases). Germline loops: CDR1 DFQATT, CDR2 SNEGSKA (reference sequence). V was pared by 0 bases and J by 6 bases, with 11 bases between. CDR3 length equals 13 residues. The CDR3 region is CSARDRGYHGYTF. DNA for the CDR3: TGCAGTGCTAGAGATCGGGGGTACCATGGCTACACCTTC.

A word on this clonotype: A much bigger clone sits one base away, suggesting this may be a read error. V usage is TRBV6-2 or TRBV6-3 and J usage is TRBJ1-6, with D unclear. Looked up from germline, CDR1 is MNHEY and CDR2 is SVGEGT. This CDR3 is 15 amino acids long. Between the trimmed V and J ends, which lost 10 bases and 0 bases, there was a span of 13 bases. CDR3 sequence reads: CAIRGSGSYNSPLHF. In nucleotides, the CDR3 is TGTGCCATCAGAGGTTCGGGCTCCTATAATTCACCCCTCCACTTT.

This clonotype was detected only a few times. This chain uses TRBV5-1 with TRBJ2-7; tentatively, D is TRBD1 (6 bases). V was shortened by 2 bases and J by 3 bases, with 9 bases between the two germline ends. The CDR3 totals 13 residues. CDR1 is SGHRS, CDR2 YFSETQ, per germline. This chain's CDR3 is CASSLTGIYEQYF. CDR3 nucleotides: TGCGCCAGCAGCTTAACAGGGATCTACGAGCAGTACTTC.